This T cell receptor beta chain was captured in a study of T cell responses to AZD1222 COVID-19 vaccine. General observations from the study: Clonal diversity was possibly underestimated; the donors were predominantly white British and more often female.

In regard to this clone: No antigen is known for it.

Sequencing used immunoSEQ multiplex PCR; TCRdb keeps in-frame clones, though not all of them. Found here are 150,000 to 200,000 clones, approximately 86% of them singletons; the top ten hold around a tenth. This sequence originates from an adult who received the AZD1222 COVID-19 vaccine. Sequenced material: peripheral blood, taken 28 days after the second AZD1222 dose.

The CDR3 coding sequence is TGCAGCGTTGCCTCCACTCCAAACACCGGGGAGCTGTTTTTT. This gives the protein CSVASTPNTGELFF. The chain joins TRBV29-1 to TRBJ2-2, with D unresolved. Per germline, CDR1 SQVTM and CDR2 ANQGSEA. Trimming stripped 4 bases from V and 2 bases from J, with 11 bases between. This CDR3 comprises 14 residues.